The 3 T cell receptor beta chains listed next were all sequenced from one sample in a study of blood T cell repertoires in COVID-19. Here immunoSEQ multiplex PCR was the method, and the copy in TCRdb shows in-frame clones only, minus some. Of approximately 130,000 clones listed, 85% were seen once; the top ten hold about 3.8%. Specimen: peripheral blood. These receptors all come from a man aged 55-75 years with acute or convalescent COVID-19.

The V gene is TRBV6-1, the J gene TRBJ2-3, with a possible D match to TRBD2 (6 bases). Germline lookup yields CDR1 MNHNS and CDR2 SASEGT. V lost 2 bases to trimming and J lost 0 bases, with 9 bases between them. CDR3 size: 15 residues. The CDR3: CASSERRASTDTQYF. CDR3 DNA sequence: TGTGCCAGCAGTGAAAGGAGGGCTAGCACAGATACGCAGTATTTT.

The V call is TRBV3-1 (or the pseudogene TRBV3-2), the J call TRBJ2-1; 8 bases agree with TRBD2. The length of the CDR3 is 15 residues. Trimming took 4 bases from V and 5 from J; bases not matched to a gene: 7. Germline V CDR1 and CDR2: LGHDT, YNNKEL (reference sequence). CDR3 loop: CASSLTSGNNNEQFF. CDR3 nucleotide sequence: TGTGCCAGCAGCCTCACTAGCGGCAACAACAATGAGCAGTTCTTC.

The V call is TRBV5-1, the J call TRBJ2-7; 7 positions agree with TRBD1. This CDR3 comprises 13 residues. Losses at the gene ends were 3 bases for V and 5 bases for J; bases not matched to a gene: 5. Looked up from germline, CDR1 is SGHRS and CDR2 is YFSETQ. The chain's CDR3 is CASSWTGDHEQYF. DNA of the CDR3: TGCGCCAGCAGCTGGACAGGAGACCACGAGCAGTACTTC.